The subject of this entry is one T cell receptor (beta chain). The antigen remains unidentified. At the DNA level, this CDR3 is encoded by other sequences in the same sample as well. This specimen belongs to a study of OX40 agonist ivuxolimab in advanced cancers. Looking at the study overall: From about 20 to 80 years was the age range, with a mean of around 57 years, and over 80% were male. Partial responses occurred in three patients (one hepatocellular carcinoma, two cutaneous melanoma).

The CDR3 sequence is 12 residues long. Between the trimmed V and J ends, which lost 2 bases and 4 bases, there was a span of 3 bases. The germline gives CDR1 MDHEN, CDR2 SYDVKM. Autoimmune disease history or systemic immunosuppression barred patients. Using immunoSEQ multiplex PCR, the repertoire was profiled, and TCRdb retains in-frame clones only, with some absent. The table lists about 100,000 clones, 75% to 95% of them singletons. Points from the study as a whole: Clones of CD4+ and CD8+ blood T cells grew by week 6 at doses of 0.1 to 3.0 mg/kg.

The gene calls are TRBV28 and TRBJ1-3; D is undetermined. The source is an adult with an advanced solid tumor such as melanoma, head and neck, liver or kidney cancer. Sequencing was performed on CD4+ or CD8+ T cells sorted from blood, taken in a trial of the OX40 agonist ivuxolimab. CDR3 in amino acids: CASSLPGNTIYF. The CDR3 bases are TGTGCCAGCAGTTTACCCGGAAACACCATATATTTT.